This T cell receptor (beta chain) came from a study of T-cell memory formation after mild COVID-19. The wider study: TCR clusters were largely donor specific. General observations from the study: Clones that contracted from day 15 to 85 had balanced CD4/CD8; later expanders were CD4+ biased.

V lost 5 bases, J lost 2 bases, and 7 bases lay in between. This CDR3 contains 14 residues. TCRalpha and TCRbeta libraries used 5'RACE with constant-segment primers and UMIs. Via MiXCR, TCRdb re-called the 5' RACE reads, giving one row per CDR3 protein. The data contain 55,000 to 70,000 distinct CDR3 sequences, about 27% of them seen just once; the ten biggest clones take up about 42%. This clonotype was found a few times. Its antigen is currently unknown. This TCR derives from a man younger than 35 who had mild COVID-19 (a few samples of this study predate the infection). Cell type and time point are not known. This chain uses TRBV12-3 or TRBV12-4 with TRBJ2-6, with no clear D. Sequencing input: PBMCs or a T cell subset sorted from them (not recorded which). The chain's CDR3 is CASSPEPGANVLTF. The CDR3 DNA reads TGTGCCAGCAGTCCCGAGCCTGGGGCCAACGTCCTGACTTTC.